This T cell receptor (beta chain) emerged from a study of blood T cell repertoires in COVID-19. Study details: Both acute and convalescent COVID-19 samples were obtained from the United States, Italy and Spain. Sample material is recorded as cDNA or gDNA derived from T cells, B-cell-depleted T cells, or PBMCs.

Per the original data handling: Amplification from reference gene primers served as the basis for estimated nucleated cell counts. The repertoire was sequenced with immunoSEQ multiplex PCR; TCRdb's copy has only in-frame clones and lacks some. V and J calls and clone size follow that table, whereas D and trimming were derived from the DNA. The data show tens of thousands of clones, about nine tenths seen once. CDR3 length equals 12 residues. The germline V gene has CDR1 SGHTA and CDR2 FQGNSA. Trimming took 1 base from V and 9 from J, leaving 7 bases between them. The chain couples TRBV7-2 to TRBJ2-1; possibly TRBD2 for D (6 bases). Sequenced input: peripheral blood. The source of this sequence is a man between 50 and 59 years old with active or convalescent COVID-19. The CDR3 is CASSLVGGEQFF. The CDR3 coding sequence is TGTGCCAGCAGCTTAGTGGGGGGTGAGCAGTTCTTC. The full variable domain, its missing parts supplied by reference TRBV7-2 and TRBJ2-1, is GAGVSQSPSNKVTEKGKDVELRCDPISGHTALYWYRQSLGQGLEFLIYFQGNSAPDKSGLPSDRFSAERTGGSVSTLTIQRTQQEDSAVYLCASSLVGGEQFFGPGTRLTVL.